This is a list of T cell receptor beta chains from one sample in a study of Graves' ophthalmopathy and Graves' hyperthyroidism. A single record per CDR3 protein comes from TCRdb applying MiXCR to the multiplex PCR reads. The sample lists more than 300,000 distinct CDR3 sequences; about a sixth were seen once. Source material: peripheral blood. These receptors all stem from an adult woman with stable Graves' hyperthyroidism. Each CDR3 is given with its conserved first and last residue. Each record gives: D gene, V gene, clone size, J gene, CDR3 DNA, CDR3 protein. The D gene is left open where the match is weak. Clone size is shown for a subset of rows, as once, few, many or a class of expanded clone.

D: TRBD2
V: TRBV29-1
size: many
J: TRBJ2-7
DNA: TGCAGCGTTGTGCAGCGGGGCTACGAGCAGTACTTC
CDR3: CSVVQRGYEQYF

D: NA
V: TRBV5-1
size: NA
J: TRBJ2-5
DNA: TGCGCCAGCAGCCCTGGGACATTTCAAGAGACCCAGTACTTC
CDR3: CASSPGTFQETQYF

D: NA
V: TRBV6-5
size: NA
J: TRBJ1-5
DNA: TGTGCCAGCAGTTACCCATCAGGGGAAAATAGCAATCAGCCCCAGCATTTT
CDR3: CASSYPSGENSNQPQHF

D: NA
V: TRBV6-1
size: many
J: TRBJ1-1
DNA: TGTGCCAGCAGTGAAACACCTTTGAACACTGAAGCTTTCTTT
CDR3: CASSETPLNTEAFF

D: NA
V: TRBV6-1
size: few
J: TRBJ1-5
DNA: TGTGCCAGCAGAACCTCGGGGGCAGGGGCCAATCAGCCCCAGCATTTT
CDR3: CASRTSGAGANQPQHF

D: NA
V: TRBV12-3/TRBV12-4
size: many
J: TRBJ1-3
DNA: TGTGCCAGCAGTTTCTTTGGAAACACCATATATTTT
CDR3: CASSFFGNTIYF

D: TRBD1
V: TRBV27
size: NA
J: TRBJ2-7
DNA: TGTGCCCGCAGTCCCGACAGGGGTTCCTTCGAGCAGTACTTC
CDR3: CARSPDRGSFEQYF

D: NA
V: TRBV13
size: NA
J: TRBJ1-2
DNA: TGTGCCAGCAGGCGAACTACACAGGATTCCTATGGCTACACCTTC
CDR3: CASRRTTQDSYGYTF

D: TRBD2
V: TRBV2
size: many
J: TRBJ2-7
DNA: TGTGCCAGCAGCACGGGGACTAGCGGCTACGAGCAGTACTTC
CDR3: CASSTGTSGYEQYF

D: TRBD1
V: TRBV12-3/TRBV12-4
size: NA
J: TRBJ1-1
DNA: TGTGCCAGCGGACTGGGACAGTTTCGTCCTGAAGCTTTCTTT
CDR3: CASGLGQFRPEAFF

D: NA
V: TRBV29-1
size: many
J: TRBJ2-5
DNA: TGCAGCGTTGAAGTTCCCCCCGGGGGTGGAGGAGAGACCCAGTACTTC
CDR3: CSVEVPPGGGGETQYF

D: TRBD1
V: TRBV6-5
size: many
J: TRBJ1-5
DNA: TGTGCCAGCCTGGGACAGGGCAATCAGCCCCAGCATTTT
CDR3: CASLGQGNQPQHF

D: TRBD2
V: TRBV9
size: many
J: TRBJ2-7
DNA: TGTGCCAGCAGCGTAGGAGCGGGAGGGCCTCCGTACGAGCAGTACTTC
CDR3: CASSVGAGGPPYEQYF

D: NA
V: TRBV10-1
size: many
J: TRBJ2-7
DNA: TGCGCCAGCAGTGAATCTGCGGGACCCTACGAGCAGTACTTC
CDR3: CASSESAGPYEQYF

D: TRBD2
V: TRBV5-1
size: NA
J: TRBJ2-2
DNA: TGCGCCAGCAGAGCCTTAGCGGGAGCGGCCGGGGAGCTGTTTTTT
CDR3: CASRALAGAAGELFF

D: NA
V: TRBV28
size: many
J: TRBJ1-2
DNA: TGTGCCAGCAGTCCTACGGACTGGGGTGGCTATGGCTACACCTTC
CDR3: CASSPTDWGGYGYTF

D: TRBD1
V: TRBV28
size: few
J: TRBJ1-5
DNA: TGTGCCAGCAGTCCCACAGGGGCTCACCAGCCCCAGCATTTT
CDR3: CASSPTGAHQPQHF

D: NA
V: TRBV27
size: NA
J: TRBJ2-6
DNA: TGTGCCAGCACCCGCTGGGACGGGGCCAACGTCCTGACTTTC
CDR3: CASTRWDGANVLTF

D: TRBD1
V: TRBV4-3
size: many
J: TRBJ2-5
DNA: TGCGCCAGCAGCCAATACTACAAACAGGGGATACAAGAGACCCAGTACTTC
CDR3: CASSQYYKQGIQETQYF

D: TRBD1
V: TRBV12-3/TRBV12-4
size: NA
J: TRBJ1-1
DNA: TGTGCCAGCATCAGAGGACAGGGGAACACTGAAGCTTTCTTT
CDR3: CASIRGQGNTEAFF

D: TRBD2
V: TRBV28
size: many
J: TRBJ2-7
DNA: TGTGCCAGCAGTTCCCCAGGTACAGCGGGGAGCTCCTACGAGCAGTACTTC
CDR3: CASSSPGTAGSSYEQYF

D: TRBD2
V: TRBV6-1
size: many
J: TRBJ2-7
DNA: TGTGCCAGCAGTGAGGTTCGGCGCGGGGGAATCGACGAGCAGTACTTC
CDR3: CASSEVRRGGIDEQYF

D: NA
V: TRBV11-2
size: many
J: TRBJ1-6
DNA: TGTGCCAGCAGCTCCATCACCGTCCCCTATAATTCACCCCTCCACTTT
CDR3: CASSSITVPYNSPLHF

D: TRBD1
V: TRBV29-1
size: many
J: TRBJ1-2
DNA: TGCAGCGTTGAAGGTTCAGGGGGCGATGGCTACACCTTC
CDR3: CSVEGSGGDGYTF

D: TRBD1
V: TRBV13
size: many
J: TRBJ2-7
DNA: TGTGCCAGCGTTAGGTCCGCAACAGGGGTCCCTCCTTACGAGCAGTACTTC
CDR3: CASVRSATGVPPYEQYF

D: TRBD1
V: TRBV29-1
size: NA
J: TRBJ1-1
DNA: TGCAGCGTTGCGGACAGGACTGGGTCTGAAGCTTTCTTT
CDR3: CSVADRTGSEAFF